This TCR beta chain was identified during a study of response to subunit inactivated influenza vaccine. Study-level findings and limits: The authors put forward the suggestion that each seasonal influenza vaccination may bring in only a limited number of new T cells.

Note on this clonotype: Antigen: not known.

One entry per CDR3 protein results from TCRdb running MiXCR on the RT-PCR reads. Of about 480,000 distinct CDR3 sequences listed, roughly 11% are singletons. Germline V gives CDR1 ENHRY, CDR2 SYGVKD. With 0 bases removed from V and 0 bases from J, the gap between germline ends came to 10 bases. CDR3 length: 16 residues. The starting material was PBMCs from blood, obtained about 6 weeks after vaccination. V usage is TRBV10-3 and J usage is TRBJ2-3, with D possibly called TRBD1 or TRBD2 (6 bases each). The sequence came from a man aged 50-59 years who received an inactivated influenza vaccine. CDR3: CAISESTGASTDTQYF. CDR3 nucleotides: TGTGCCATCAGTGAGTCGACGGGGGCTAGCACAGATACGCAGTATTTT.